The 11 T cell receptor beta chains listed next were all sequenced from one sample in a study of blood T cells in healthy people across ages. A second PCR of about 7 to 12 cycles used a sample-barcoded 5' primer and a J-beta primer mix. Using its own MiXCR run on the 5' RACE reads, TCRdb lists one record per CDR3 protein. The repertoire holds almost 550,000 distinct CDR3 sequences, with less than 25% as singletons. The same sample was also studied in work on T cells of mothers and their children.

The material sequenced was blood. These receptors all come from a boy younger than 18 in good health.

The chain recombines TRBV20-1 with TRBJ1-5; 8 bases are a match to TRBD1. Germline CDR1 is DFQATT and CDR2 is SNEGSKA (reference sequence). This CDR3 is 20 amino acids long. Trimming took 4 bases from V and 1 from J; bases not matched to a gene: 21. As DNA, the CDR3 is TGCAGTGCTACCCCCGGGCTGACGGCAGGGGGCCATCTAAGCAATCAGCCCCAGCATTTT. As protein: CSATPGLTAGGHLSNQPQHF.

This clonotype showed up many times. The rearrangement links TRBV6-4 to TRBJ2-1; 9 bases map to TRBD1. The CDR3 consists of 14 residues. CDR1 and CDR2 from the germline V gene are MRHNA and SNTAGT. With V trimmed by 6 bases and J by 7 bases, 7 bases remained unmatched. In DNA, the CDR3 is TGTGCCAGCAGCGCGGGACAGGGTACAAATGAGCAGTTCTTC. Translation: CASSAGQGTNEQFF.

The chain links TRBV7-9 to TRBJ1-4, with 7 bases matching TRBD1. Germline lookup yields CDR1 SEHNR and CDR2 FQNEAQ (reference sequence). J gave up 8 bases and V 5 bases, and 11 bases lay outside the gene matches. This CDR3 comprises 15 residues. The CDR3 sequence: CASSLSEAGGEKLFF. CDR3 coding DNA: TGTGCCAGCAGCCTCAGCGAGGCAGGGGGAGAAAAACTGTTTTTT.

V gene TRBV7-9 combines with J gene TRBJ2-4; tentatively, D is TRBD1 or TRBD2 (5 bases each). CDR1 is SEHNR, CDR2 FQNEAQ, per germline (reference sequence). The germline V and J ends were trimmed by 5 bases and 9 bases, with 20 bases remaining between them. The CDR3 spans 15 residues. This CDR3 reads CASSLGTAGSGIQYF. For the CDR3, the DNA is TGTGCCAGCAGCCTAGGGACCGCCGGCAGCGGCATTCAGTACTTC.

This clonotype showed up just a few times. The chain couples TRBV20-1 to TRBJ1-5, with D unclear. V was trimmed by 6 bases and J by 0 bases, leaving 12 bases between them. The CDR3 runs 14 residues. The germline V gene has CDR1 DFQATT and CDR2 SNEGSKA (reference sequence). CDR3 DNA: TGCAGTGCAAACAATTTGGATAGCAATCAGCCCCAGCATTTT. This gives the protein CSANNLDSNQPQHF.

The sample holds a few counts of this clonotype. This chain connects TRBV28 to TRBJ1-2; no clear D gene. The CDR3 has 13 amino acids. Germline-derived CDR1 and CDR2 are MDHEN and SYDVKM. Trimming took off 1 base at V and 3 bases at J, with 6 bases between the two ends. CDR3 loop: CASSLLSDYGYTF. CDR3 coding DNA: TGTGCCAGCAGTTTATTGTCGGACTATGGCTACACCTTC.

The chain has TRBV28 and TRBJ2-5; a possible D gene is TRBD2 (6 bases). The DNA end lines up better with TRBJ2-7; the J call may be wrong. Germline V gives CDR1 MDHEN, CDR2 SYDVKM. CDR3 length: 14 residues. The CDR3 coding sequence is TGTGCCAGCAGTGCGGGATGGGGGTACTACGAGCAGTACTTC. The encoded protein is CASSAGWGYYEQYF.

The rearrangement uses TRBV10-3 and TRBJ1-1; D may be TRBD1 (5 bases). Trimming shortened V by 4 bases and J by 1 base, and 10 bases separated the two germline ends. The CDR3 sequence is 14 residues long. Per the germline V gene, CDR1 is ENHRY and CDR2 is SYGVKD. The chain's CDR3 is CAISVDGGNTEAFF. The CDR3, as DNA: TGTGCCATCAGTGTTGATGGGGGGAACACTGAAGCTTTCTTT.

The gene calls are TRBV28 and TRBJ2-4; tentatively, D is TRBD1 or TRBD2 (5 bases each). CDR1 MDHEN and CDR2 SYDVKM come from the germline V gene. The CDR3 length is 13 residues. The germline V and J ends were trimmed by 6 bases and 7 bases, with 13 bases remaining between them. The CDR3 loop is CASSRDGTNIQYF. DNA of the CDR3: TGTGCCAGCAGCCGGGACGGGACCAACATTCAGTACTTC.

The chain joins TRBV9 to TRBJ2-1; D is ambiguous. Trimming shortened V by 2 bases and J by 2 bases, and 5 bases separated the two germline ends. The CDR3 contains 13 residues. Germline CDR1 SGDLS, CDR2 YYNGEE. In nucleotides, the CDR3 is TGTGCCAGCAGCGTGGGGACCTACAATGAGCAGTTCTTC. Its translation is CASSVGTYNEQFF.

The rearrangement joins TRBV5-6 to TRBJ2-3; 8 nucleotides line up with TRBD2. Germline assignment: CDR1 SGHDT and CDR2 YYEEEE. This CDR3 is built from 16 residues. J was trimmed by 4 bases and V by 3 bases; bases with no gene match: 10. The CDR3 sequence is CASSSLGREVADTQYF. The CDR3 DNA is TGTGCCAGCAGCTCACTTGGGCGGGAGGTTGCAGATACGCAGTATTTT.